This TCR beta chain was documented in a study of cytotoxic CD8 clonotypes in ibrutinib-treated CLL. Findings of the study overall: Contraction or stability on treatment characterized the public clonotypes, which were uncommon. Clonality was higher at ibrutinib response and returned toward baseline at progression. At the start, clonality exceeded age-matched healthy donors and followed circulating CD8+ T-cell counts.

TCRdb's copy holds only in-frame clones and misses some; the assay was immunoSEQ multiplex PCR. The table lists approximately 200,000 clones, over 60% of them singletons. As to this clone: Its antigen is as yet unknown.

In germline, CDR1 is MRHNA, CDR2 SNTAGT. Deletions cut 3 bases from V and 4 bases from J, with 7 bases between. The CDR3 contains 13 residues. This specimen was PBMCs, taken after 24 months of ibrutinib treatment. V gene TRBV6-4 combines with J gene TRBJ1-5; no reliable D call. The clonotype originates from a human donor with chronic lymphocytic leukemia. CDR3 region: CASSETVNQPQHF. CDR3 bases: TGTGCCAGCAGTGAAACGGTGAATCAGCCCCAGCATTTT.